Following are 3 T cell receptor beta chains from one sample sequenced in a study of shared clonotypes between healthy human individuals. The protocol was immunoSEQ multiplex PCR, while the TCRdb copy is restricted to in-frame clones and leaves out a portion. The repertoire includes about 680,000 clones, roughly nine tenths of them detected once, and approximately 25% sits in the top ten. Terminally differentiated effector memory CD45RA+ cells were excluded by CCR7 positive selection of CD45RO-negative cells. Sequenced sample: naive CD8+ T cells sorted from blood. Every receptor here comes from a man between 25 and 39 years old in good health.

The chain links TRBV19 to TRBJ1-1, with D possibly matching TRBD1 (5 bases). V shed 7 bases and J shed 2 bases, with 14 bases lying between them. This CDR3 is 14 amino acids long. Looked up from germline, CDR1 is LNHDA and CDR2 is SQIVND (reference sequence). CDR3 nucleotides: TGTGCCAGTAAAGTCAGGGATATAAACACTGAAGCTTTCTTT. Residues: CASKVRDINTEAFF.

The J gene is TRBJ2-2, the V gene TRBV7-9, with D perhaps matching TRBD2 (5 bases). CDR1 and CDR2 from the germline V gene are SEHNR and FQNEAQ (reference sequence). The CDR3 is made up of 19 amino acids. V was clipped by 2 bases and J by 3 bases, with 22 bases between them. The CDR3 loop is CASSLLTSSGRYDTGELFF. Written as DNA, the CDR3 is TGTGCCAGCAGCTTACTGACGTCGTCGGGAAGGTATGACACCGGGGAGCTGTTTTTT.

The chain has TRBV5-1 and TRBJ2-1, with D tentatively TRBD1 (5 bases). Germline CDR1 is SGHRS and CDR2 is YFSETQ. The length of the CDR3 is 15 residues. V dropped 1 base and J dropped 3 bases, with 11 bases sitting between them. CDR3 sequence: CASSLYQGNYNEQFF. CDR3 sequence (DNA): TGCGCCAGCAGCTTGTATCAGGGAAACTACAATGAGCAGTTCTTC.